The source of this TCR beta chain is a study of T cell responses to AZD1222 COVID-19 vaccine. General study results and limits: Regions 160-218 and 743-854 held dominance among vaccine-associated CD4 TCRs, which spanned spike. Spike-specific TCR breadth and depth went up after people got two AZD1222 doses. Among the donors, most were white British and more were female, and clonal diversity was possibly underestimated. Per reports, nearly half of all spike-specific TCRs target regions that are unmutated in variants.

Germline V gene sequence: CDR1 SGDLS, CDR2 YYNGEE. With 3 bases clipped from V and 2 bases from J, the junction kept 13 bases outside the gene matches. This CDR3 has 19 amino acids. Comment on this clone: Its target is unknown.

This table comes from immunoSEQ multiplex PCR, and its TCRdb copy is limited to in-frame clones, with some not included. The repertoire has about 150,000 clones, roughly nine tenths of them found once; the top ten carry around 1.9%. The J gene is TRBJ2-7, the V gene TRBV9; 14 bases line up with TRBD2. Sequencing used peripheral blood, obtained on day 0 of AZD1222 vaccination. This clonotype originated in an adult in good health. The chain's CDR3 is CASSGPTSGGAASTYEQYF. DNA for the CDR3: TGTGCCAGCAGCGGCCCGACTAGCGGGGGGGCGGCGTCGACCTACGAGCAGTACTTC.